The clone carrying this TCR beta chain has a count of ten or more. The antigen is not known. This record belongs to a study of response to subunit inactivated influenza vaccine. TCRdb called the RT-PCR reads again in MiXCR, with one record for every CDR3 protein. The sample has approximately 530,000 distinct CDR3 sequences, around 7.7% seen once. V trimming: 3 bases; J trimming: 4 bases; junction bases outside the gene matches: 5. CDR1 and CDR2 from the germline V gene are SGHRS and YFSETQ. The CDR3 covers 14 residues. Findings and caveats of the study: The authors suggested that every seasonal influenza vaccination recruits few new T cells.

The TCR comes from a man between 50 and 69 years old who received an inactivated influenza vaccine. The sample consisted of PBMCs from blood, taken less than 30 months after vaccination. The chain carries TRBV5-1 and TRBJ1-2, with TRBD1 matching over 8 bases. CDR3 nucleotide sequence: TGCGCCAGCAGCTCTACAGGGGGTAGCTATGGCTACACCTTC. Protein: CASSSTGGSYGYTF.